The clone carrying this TCR beta chain came up once. The antigen is unknown. The V gene's germline CDR1 is SGHTA and CDR2 FQGNSA. The CDR3 runs 14 residues. V lost 1 base and J 6 bases, leaving 9 bases between the germline ends. Assay: immunoSEQ multiplex PCR; the TCRdb copy retains only in-frame clones and omits some. Of roughly 100,000 clones listed, roughly 88% were seen once; the top ten hold about an eighth. This sample was included in a study of T cell responses to AZD1222 COVID-19 vaccine. General study results and limits: Baseline antibody screening turned up just a handful of seropositive AZD1222 recipients. The CD4 TCRs associated with vaccination extended across spike and predominated at 160-218 and 743-854.

Sequenced material: peripheral blood, taken on day 0 of AZD1222 vaccination. The TCR comes from an adult in good health. The chain couples TRBV7-2 to TRBJ1-4, with D perhaps matching TRBD1 (6 bases). CDR3 in amino acids: CASSLETGYEKLFF. The CDR3, as DNA: TGTGCCAGCAGCTTAGAGACAGGTTATGAAAAACTGTTTTTT.